The next 18 T cell receptor beta chains were all read from a single sample in a study of T cell clonality in common variable immunodeficiency. The protocol was immunoSEQ multiplex PCR, while the TCRdb copy is restricted to in-frame clones and leaves out a portion. The sample presents roughly 70,000 clones, none singletons. The sequenced sample was peripheral blood mononuclear cells. Every receptor here comes from a person between 18 and 75 years old in good health.

This clone was observed at least ten times. Incomplete CDR3 DNA: TGCGCCAGCAGCCAAGAGCCCAGACAGACTGGGGCCAACGTC. Amino acids: CASSQEPRQTGANV. The CDR3, in full, reads CASSQEPRQTGANVLTF. This chain links TRBV4-1 with TRBJ2-6, with a possible D match to TRBD1 (5 bases). The read terminates 3 residues before the CDR3 end, so the remaining end is supplied by the germline J gene. Between the trimmed V and J ends, which lost 0 bases and 2 bases, there was a span of 11 bases. The CDR3 extends over 17 amino acids. Looked up from germline, CDR1 is MGHRA and CDR2 is YSYEKL.

This clone was recorded at least ten times. Read sequence stops 3 residues before the CDR3 end, and the germline J gene provides the missing end. The J gene is TRBJ1-4, the V gene TRBV7-9; 7 bases are a match to TRBD1. This CDR3 comprises 15 residues. The germline V gene has CDR1 SEHNR and CDR2 FQNEAQ (reference sequence). J gave up 4 bases and V 6 bases, and 8 bases lay outside the gene matches. Incomplete CDR3 DNA: TGTGCCAGCAGAGGGGACAGCGACATTAATGAAAAA. Translation gives CASRGDSDINEK. The whole CDR3 sequence reads CASRGDSDINEKLFF. Variable domain in full (rest from reference TRBV7-9 and TRBJ1-4): DTGVSQNPRHKITKRGQNVTFRCDPISEHNRLYWYRQTLGQGPEFLTYFQNEAQLEKSRLLSDRFSAERPKGSFSTLEIQRTEQGDSAMYLCASRGDSDINEKLFFGSGTQLSVL.

There are many counts of this clone. The read ends 3 residues before the CDR3 terminus; that terminus is restored from the germline J gene. The genes are TRBV20-1 and TRBJ1-1; 8 bases align to TRBD1. With V trimmed by 3 bases and J by 4 bases, 16 bases remained unmatched. This CDR3 contains 17 residues. Germline CDR1 reads DFQATT; CDR2 reads SNEGSKA (reference sequence). The covered CDR3 bases are TGCAGTGCTAGGGGTAGCGACAGGGGTCGTTCGGGCACTGAA. The encoded protein is CSARGSDRGRSGTE. The CDR3 in full is CSARGSDRGRSGTEAFF.

This clone was picked up many times. With the read ending 3 residues before the CDR3 end, the germline J gene is used to fill in that end. The chain joins TRBV7-8 to TRBJ1-6; 9 bases agree with TRBD1. V trimming: 3 bases; J trimming: 7 bases; junction bases outside the gene matches: 7. There are 16 residues in the CDR3. The germline V gene has CDR1 SGHVS and CDR2 FQNEAQ. Incomplete CDR3 DNA: TGTGCCAGCAGCTTGCGGGGACAGGGTGGCAATTCACCC. This encodes CASSLRGQGGNSP. The whole CDR3 region reads CASSLRGQGGNSPLHF.

This clone was counted many times. The read ends 3 residues before the CDR3 terminus; that terminus is restored from the germline J gene. The chain combines TRBV7-3 with TRBJ1-1, with D possibly TRBD1 on 6 matching bases. Trimming shortened V by 1 base and J by 2 bases, and 11 bases separated the two germline ends. This CDR3 is built from 15 residues. Germline V CDR1 and CDR2: SGHTA, FQGTGA. CDR3 region: CASSLSTGLNTEAFF. The CDR3 DNA, read in part, is TGTGCCAGCAGCTTAAGTACAGGGCTCAACACTGAA.

The table lists this clone with many counts. The CDR3 end lies 3 residues beyond the end of the read and is filled in from the germline J gene. The V and J genes are TRBV19 and TRBJ2-2; no firm D call. The germline V gene encodes CDR1 LNHDA and CDR2 SQIVND (reference sequence). This CDR3 is 9 amino acids long. The germline V and J ends were trimmed by 11 bases and 5 bases, with 3 bases remaining between them. The CDR3 bases that were read are TGTGCCCCAACCGGGGAG. This gives the protein CAPTGE. The whole CDR3 sequence is CAPTGELFF.

This clone was recorded at least ten times. The read comes to an end 3 residues before the CDR3 does, leaving the germline J gene to fill in the end. The chain is built from TRBV5-1 and TRBJ2-7; D may be TRBD1 or TRBD2 (5 bases each). This CDR3 comprises 15 residues. Trimming cost V 4 bases and J 4 bases, with 18 bases left between them. CDR1 is SGHRS, CDR2 YFSETQ, per germline. The CDR3 protein is CASSAERGAVYEQYF. Incomplete CDR3 DNA: TGCGCCAGCAGCGCGGAGAGGGGCGCCGTTTACGAG.

There are many counts of this clone. The read comes to an end 3 residues before the CDR3 does, leaving the germline J gene to fill in the end. The chain links TRBV24-1 to TRBJ2-3, with TRBD1 as a possible D gene (5 bases). V lost 6 bases and J 1 base, leaving 10 bases between the germline ends. This CDR3 region has 14 residues. The germline V gene has CDR1 KGHDR and CDR2 SFDVKD. CDR3 DNA (partial): TGTGCCACCAGTCACAGGTACGGCACAGATACG. Protein product: CATSHRYGTDT. The CDR3 as a whole reads CATSHRYGTDTQYF.

This clone came up many times. The read comes to an end 3 residues before the CDR3 does, leaving the germline J gene to fill in the end. This chain joins TRBV12-3 or TRBV12-4 and TRBJ2-3; D is perhaps TRBD1 (5 bases). Trimming took 4 bases from V and 2 from J, leaving 16 bases between them. The CDR3 sequence is 16 residues long. CDR3 residues: CASSSRQLGHTDTQYF. The sequenced CDR3 bases are TGTGCCAGCAGTTCTCGACAGCTTGGACACACAGATACG.

This clone was counted at least ten times. The CDR3 goes on 3 residues after the read ends, and that part is filled in from the germline J gene. This chain connects TRBV28 to TRBJ2-7; 7 positions match TRBD1. The V gene's germline CDR1 is MDHEN and CDR2 SYDVKM. The length of the CDR3 is 16 residues. V was clipped by 3 bases and J by 3 bases; unmatched bases: 11. The CDR3 loop reads CASSLYRGSGFYEQYF. CDR3 DNA, as far as it was read: TGTGCCAGCAGTTTGTACAGGGGTAGTGGTTTCTACGAG.

This clone was detected ten times or more. Read data end 3 residues before the CDR3 end; the end is taken from the germline J gene. The rearrangement links TRBV6-1 to TRBJ1-1; tentative D call: TRBD1 (6 bases). V lost 4 bases to trimming and J lost 7 bases, with 19 bases between them. The germline CDR1 and CDR2 sequences are MNHNS and SASEGT. There are 15 residues in the CDR3. The CDR3 here is CASSAKTGRVGEAFF. Partial CDR3 DNA: TGTGCCAGCAGTGCGAAGACAGGCCGGGTTGGTGAA.

This clone occurred a few times. Read coverage stops 3 residues before the CDR3 terminus; the germline J gene supplies the remainder. V gene TRBV19 combines with J gene TRBJ1-1; D is undetermined. V lost 7 bases and J 1 base, leaving 7 bases between the germline ends. Germline V gene sequence: CDR1 LNHDA, CDR2 SQIVND (reference sequence). This CDR3 is 12 amino acids long. The sequenced part of the CDR3 DNA is TGTGCCAGTAAAGCAGGGAACACTGAA. It specifies CASKAGNTE. The whole CDR3 region reads CASKAGNTEAFF.

The table lists this clone with a few counts. The missing CDR3 end, 3 residues past where the read stops, is filled in from the germline J gene. The rearrangement uses TRBV5-6 and TRBJ2-3, with no clear D. The germline V gene encodes CDR1 SGHDT and CDR2 YYEEEE. The CDR3 contains 14 residues. V was clipped by 5 bases and J by 1 base, with 11 bases between them. The CDR3 is CASSDPRGTDTQYF. The DNA read from the CDR3 is TGTGCCAGCAGTGACCCACGGGGCACAGATACG. Looking up the rest from reference TRBV5-6 and TRBJ2-3 gives the full variable domain: DAGVTQSPTHLIKTRGQQVTLRCSPKSGHDTVSWYQQALGQGPQFIFQYYEEEERQRGNFPDRFSGHQFPNYSSELNVNALLLGDSALYLCASSDPRGTDTQYFGPGTRLTVL.

This clone was counted at least ten times. The read stops 3 residues short of the end of the CDR3; the missing end is completed from the germline J gene. This rearrangement joins TRBV18 to TRBJ1-5; the match to TRBD1 covers 11 bases. CDR3 length: 15 amino acids. Per germline, CDR1 KGHSH and CDR2 LQKENI. V was clipped by 5 bases and J by 6 bases; unmatched bases: 6. This CDR3 is CASSLGQGDLQPQHF. CDR3 DNA, as far as it was read: TGTGCCAGCTCATTGGGACAGGGGGACCTTCAGCCC.

This clone has a count of ten or more. The read is 3 residues too short to cover the CDR3 end, so that end is filled in from the germline J gene. The chain recombines TRBV19 with TRBJ1-5, with D possibly TRBD1 on 5 matching bases. Germline CDR1 reads LNHDA; CDR2 reads SQIVND (reference sequence). V lost 5 bases and J lost 4, with 21 bases in between. The CDR3 totals 17 residues. The part of the CDR3 DNA that was read is TGTGCCAGTAGTTCCATCCGGGGGAAACTTGGTAATCAGCCC. This encodes CASSSIRGKLGNQP. The entire CDR3 is CASSSIRGKLGNQPQHF.

This clone has ten or more counts. The read terminates 3 residues ahead of where the CDR3 ends, so the germline J gene completes it. V and J are TRBV19 and TRBJ1-6, with a weak D call TRBD1 (5 bases). There are 14 residues in the CDR3. V lost 4 bases and J lost 9, with 13 bases in between. Per the germline V gene, CDR1 is LNHDA and CDR2 is SQIVND (reference sequence). This chain's CDR3 is CASSRAGMGSPLHF. The part of the CDR3 DNA that was read is TGTGCCAGTAGTAGGGCAGGGATGGGTTCACCC.

This clone was seen at least ten times. The read halts 3 residues ahead of the CDR3 end, with the missing end drawn from the germline J gene. The rearrangement links TRBV15 to TRBJ2-2; 10 bases are a match to TRBD2. This CDR3 has 20 residues. Germline loops: CDR1 LNHNV, CDR2 YYDKDF (reference sequence). V shed 0 bases, J shed 4 bases, and the junction held 14 bases outside the gene matches. The CDR3 reads CATSRDPVAGGSWGTGELFF. Incomplete CDR3 DNA: TGTGCCACCAGCAGAGATCCGGTAGCGGGGGGATCTTGGGGCACCGGGGAG.

This clone was picked up many times. The CDR3 is cut off 3 residues early in the read; its end comes from the germline J gene. The rearrangement uses TRBV28 and TRBJ2-7; 9 bases fit TRBD2. CDR3 length: 16 residues. The V segment lost 7 bases and the J segment 5 bases; nucleotides outside the gene matches: 15. Germline assignment: CDR1 MDHEN and CDR2 SYDVKM. The CDR3 bases that were read are TGTGCCAGCACCGGGGGGGTTAGCGGGAGTTTCCACGAG. Protein: CASTGGVSGSFHE. The full CDR3 is CASTGGVSGSFHEQYF.